The 25 T cell receptor beta chains below all came from one sample that was sequenced in a study of cytomegalovirus exposure and HLA in healthy donors. The PCR used 60 Vbeta and 13 Jbeta primers. The protocol was immunoSEQ multiplex PCR, while the TCRdb copy is restricted to in-frame clones and leaves out a portion. The table includes approximately 76,000 clones, about two thirds detected once. The specimen sequenced was PBMCs. These receptors were collected from a man younger than 45 in good health and CMV-seropositive.

This chain connects TRBV7-9 to TRBJ2-5; 7 bases align to TRBD1. The better agreement between TRBJ2-7 and the DNA end casts doubt on the J call. The CDR3 length is 14 residues. The germline V gene has CDR1 SEHNR and CDR2 FQNEAQ (reference sequence). The CDR3 sequence is CASSPRDSAYEQYF. CDR3 coding DNA: TGTGCCAGCAGCCCAAGGGACAGTGCCTACGAGCAGTACTTC.

This sequence joins TRBV4-2 and TRBJ1-4; D unresolved. Between the trimmed V and J ends, which lost 4 bases and 0 bases, there was a span of 15 bases. The CDR3 loop spans 17 amino acids. CDR1 and CDR2 (germline): LGHNA, YNFKEQ. The CDR3: CASSRQETVSTNEKLFF. The DNA of the CDR3 is TGTGCCAGCAGCCGACAAGAAACGGTTTCAACTAATGAAAAACTGTTTTTT.

This clone was counted once. V usage is TRBV6-5 and J usage is TRBJ2-5; tentative D call: TRBD2 (5 bases). The DNA end lines up better with TRBJ2-7; the J call may be wrong. In germline, CDR1 is MNHEY, CDR2 SVGAGI. The CDR3 has 15 residues. The CDR3, as DNA: TGTGCCAGCAGTCCCGGCCGCCTAGCCTCCTACGAGCAGTACTTC. Translating gives CASSPGRLASYEQYF.

V and J are TRBV7-9 and TRBJ2-5; 10 nucleotides align to TRBD2. The CDR3 extends over 15 amino acids. The germline CDR1 and CDR2 sequences are SEHNR and FQNEAQ (reference sequence). Trimming cost V 3 bases and J 0 bases; bases outside gene matches: 1. The CDR3 bases are TGTGCCAGCAGCTTCGGGACTAGCGACCAAGAGACCCAGTACTTC. As protein: CASSFGTSDQETQYF.

The chain uses TRBV6-5 and TRBJ2-2, with TRBD2 matching over 10 bases. Germline V gene data show CDR1 as MNHEY and CDR2 as SVGAGI. Trimming at V came to 5 bases and at J to 7 bases, leaving 7 bases not matched to a gene. The CDR3 covers 15 residues. DNA of the CDR3: TGTGCCAGCAGTACAAACCTAGCGGGGGTCGGGGAGCTGTTTTTT. This codes for CASSTNLAGVGELFF.

The V call is TRBV7-3, the J call TRBJ2-5, with unresolved D. Germline CDR1 SGHTA, CDR2 FQGTGA. The CDR3 is 14 residues long. Trimming shortened V by 5 bases and J by 5 bases, and 15 bases separated the two germline ends. CDR3 in amino acids: CASSPAVSGETQYF. CDR3 coding DNA: TGTGCCAGCAGCCCCGCAGTCTCCGGGGAGACCCAGTACTTC. Filled out from reference TRBV7-3 and TRBJ2-5, the complete variable domain reads GAGVSQTPSNKVTEKGKYVELRCDPISGHTALYWYRQSLGQGPEFLIYFQGTGAADDSGLPNDRFFAVRPEGSVSTLKIQRTERGDSAVYLCASSPAVSGETQYFGPGTRLLVL.

The chain uses TRBV9 and TRBJ2-1; D gene unclear. Germline V gene lookup returns CDR1 SGDLS and CDR2 YYNGEE. The CDR3 is 12 amino acids. V lost 0 bases, J lost 7 bases, and 5 bases lay in between. The CDR3 here is CASSVVNNEQFF. The DNA of the CDR3 is TGTGCCAGCAGCGTAGTCAATAATGAGCAGTTCTTC.

The chain recombines TRBV7-9 with TRBJ1-4; 8 bases fit TRBD1. The germline V gene encodes CDR1 SEHNR and CDR2 FQNEAQ (reference sequence). J lost 2 bases, V lost 5 bases, and 7 bases had no gene match. The CDR3 contains 16 residues. CDR3 bases: TGTGCCAGCAGCCCATTGACAGGGGATACTAATGAAAAACTGTTTTTT. Translating it yields CASSPLTGDTNEKLFF.

This clone showed up just once. The chain is built from TRBV4-2 and TRBJ1-1, with 7 bases matching TRBD1. The germline V gene has CDR1 LGHNA and CDR2 YNFKEQ. J lost 1 base, V lost 0 bases, and 17 bases had no gene match. The CDR3 consists of 20 residues. CDR3 in DNA: TGTGCCAGCAGCCAAGATCGTATCGGCGCAGGGGGAGAGAAGAACACTGAAGCTTTCTTT. Translated: CASSQDRIGAGGEKNTEAFF.

The chain recombines TRBV25-1 with TRBJ2-5; weak D call: TRBD1 (6 bases). The DNA end is a closer match to TRBJ2-7, so the J assignment may be wrong. Per germline, CDR1 MGHDK and CDR2 SYGVNS. CDR3 length: 14 residues. The CDR3 DNA sequence: TGTGCCAGCAGTATACAGGGAGACCCCTACGAGCAGTACTTC. Protein sequence: CASSIQGDPYEQYF.

This clone showed up many times. The V and J genes are TRBV10-3 and TRBJ2-1; perhaps TRBD2 as D (6 bases). The CDR3 contains 15 residues. The V end lost 2 bases, the J end lost 7 bases, and 15 bases lay between the germline ends. Germline values: CDR1 ENHRY, CDR2 SYGVKD. The CDR3 is CAISEPSTAGNEQFF. For the CDR3, the DNA is TGTGCCATCAGTGAGCCGAGTACCGCGGGAAATGAGCAGTTCTTC.

This clone has just a few counts. The chain uses TRBV6-5 and TRBJ1-1; TRBD1 is a possible D gene (5 bases). This CDR3 has 13 amino acids. The V gene's germline CDR1 is MNHEY and CDR2 SVGAGI. V lost 6 bases and J lost 1, with 9 bases in between. The CDR3 region is CASSQQENTEAFF. For the CDR3, the DNA is TGTGCCAGCAGCCAACAGGAGAACACTGAAGCTTTCTTT.

In the case of this clone: A junction boundary mismatches the germline segment, possibly from a read error. The gene calls are TRBV6-1 and TRBJ2-1, with D possibly being TRBD2 (7 bases). The CDR3 covers 15 residues. Germline CDR1 is MNHNS and CDR2 is SASEGT. CDR3 DNA sequence: TGTGCCAGCAGTGAACGGGGAGGGGGTAGGAATGAGCGGTTCTTC. It codes for CASSERGGGRNERFF.

This chain uses TRBV4-1 with TRBJ1-2; 7 nucleotides line up with TRBD1. J was trimmed by 5 bases and V by 7 bases; bases with no gene match: 13. Germline lookup yields CDR1 MGHRA and CDR2 YSYEKL. This CDR3 contains 15 residues. The CDR3 region is CASKDRDSSAYGYTF. DNA for the CDR3: TGCGCCAGCAAGGACCGGGACAGCTCAGCTTATGGCTACACCTTC.

This chain links TRBV5-1 with TRBJ2-7; TRBD2 matches at 8 bases. CDR1 and CDR2 from the germline V gene are SGHRS and YFSETQ. J lost 7 bases, V lost 5 bases, and 11 bases had no gene match. The CDR3 totals 14 residues. CDR3 nucleotide sequence: TGCGCCAGCAGTCCAGCGGGAGCCGCAGGGGAGCAGTACTTC. Protein product: CASSPAGAAGEQYF.

The chain joins TRBV28 to TRBJ2-7, with 10 nucleotides matching TRBD1. V lost 4 bases, J lost 4 bases, and 7 bases stayed unmatched. Germline V lookup: CDR1 MDHEN, CDR2 SYDVKM. The CDR3 loop spans 15 amino acids. The CDR3 here is CASSSRDRGKYEQYF. CDR3 DNA sequence: TGTGCCAGCAGTTCGCGGGACAGGGGCAAGTACGAGCAGTACTTC. The entire variable domain, with the rest obtained from reference TRBV28 and TRBJ2-7, is as follows: DVKVTQSSRYLVKRTGEKVFLECVQDMDHENMFWYRQDPGLGLRLIYFSYDVKMKEKGDIPEGYSVSREKKERFSLILESASTNQTSMYLCASSSRDRGKYEQYFGPGTRLTVT.

Here the CDR3 DNA reads TGTGCCAGCAGCAGACAGGGGGCCGGGGAGCTGTTTTTT. Its translation is CASSRQGAGELFF. The chain couples TRBV25-1 to TRBJ2-2; 9 bases align to TRBD1. The CDR3 is 13 residues long. The V gene end was trimmed by 6 bases and the J gene end by 6 bases; junction bases not matched to a gene: 2. The germline V gene encodes CDR1 MGHDK and CDR2 SYGVNS.

This chain connects TRBV5-1 to TRBJ1-1; 9 bases fit TRBD1. Germline CDR1 SGHRS, CDR2 YFSETQ. The CDR3 consists of 16 residues. The trim removed 0 bases at V and 0 bases at J, leaving 3 bases unmatched. CDR3 nucleotides: TGCGCCAGCAGCTTGGCGGGACAGGGTTTGAACACTGAAGCTTTCTTT. Residues: CASSLAGQGLNTEAFF.

This chain links TRBV5-8 with TRBJ1-1; unclear D gene. The germline V and J ends were trimmed by 2 bases and 1 base, with 6 bases remaining between them. Germline CDR1 SGHTS, CDR2 YDEGEE. This CDR3 has 13 amino acids. CDR3 loop: CASSFSRNTEAFF. DNA of the CDR3: TGTGCCAGCAGCTTTTCCCGGAACACTGAAGCTTTCTTT.

J is TRBJ1-2 and V is TRBV9, with 9 nucleotides matching TRBD1. The ends lost 3 bases at V and 8 bases at J; junction bases unmatched: 5. Germline CDR1 and CDR2: SGDLS and YYNGEE. The CDR3 is made up of 13 amino acids. In DNA, the CDR3 is TGTGCCAGCAGCGGTGGACAGGGGTACGGCTACACCTTC. Protein sequence: CASSGGQGYGYTF.

This chain connects TRBV6-4 to TRBJ2-3; 13 nucleotides match TRBD2. CDR3 length equals 15 residues. The trim removed 8 bases at V and 5 bases at J, leaving 7 bases unmatched. Germline-derived CDR1 and CDR2 are MRHNA and SNTAGT. CDR3 residues: CASARLAGGQDTQYF. For the CDR3, the DNA is TGTGCCAGCGCTCGACTAGCGGGGGGTCAAGATACGCAGTATTTT.

The chain is built from TRBV7-2 and TRBJ1-6, with D unclear. CDR1 SGHTA and CDR2 FQGNSA come from the germline V gene. V lost 1 base, J lost 9 bases, and 13 bases lay in between. The CDR3 has 15 amino acids. The CDR3 is CASSLEVRGSSPLHF. CDR3 nucleotide sequence: TGTGCCAGCAGCTTAGAGGTCCGCGGGAGTTCACCCCTCCACTTT.

This chain joins TRBV7-7 and TRBJ2-3; TRBD2 is a possible D gene (5 bases). V gave up 1 base and J gave up 5 bases, with 10 bases separating them. The CDR3 consists of 14 residues. CDR1 SSHAT and CDR2 FNYEAQ come from the germline V gene (reference sequence). In DNA, the CDR3 is TGTGCCAGCAGCTTAGGGTTAAGCGGAGATACGCAGTATTTT. This codes for CASSLGLSGDTQYF.

The chain combines TRBV5-6 with TRBJ1-2, with D perhaps TRBD1 (5 bases). V was clipped by 1 base and J by 4 bases, with 11 bases between them. The CDR3 covers 14 residues. Looked up from germline, CDR1 is SGHDT and CDR2 is YYEEEE. This chain's CDR3 is CASSLRTQSYGYTF. The CDR3 DNA reads as TGTGCCAGCAGCTTGAGGACACAAAGCTATGGCTACACCTTC.

The CDR3 loop is CASSSQGFTYYEQYF. CDR3 DNA: TGTGCCAGCAGTTCTCAGGGGTTTACGTACTACGAGCAGTACTTC. The V call is TRBV28, the J call TRBJ2-7; a weak D match, TRBD1 (6 bases). The CDR3 is 15 amino acids. The germline V gene encodes CDR1 MDHEN and CDR2 SYDVKM. V lost 4 bases and J lost 3, with 16 bases in between.